What follows are 12 T cell receptor beta chains derived from one specimen sequenced in a study of blood T cell repertoires in COVID-19. Method: immunoSEQ multiplex PCR; TCRdb's copy keeps in-frame clones and lacks some. The table records fewer than 700,000 clones, 85% to 90% of them present only once. The material sequenced was peripheral blood. These receptor sequences come from a woman in her forties or fifties with COVID-19, enrolled during active disease.

The rearrangement uses TRBV24-1 and TRBJ1-2; D possibly corresponds to TRBD1 (6 bases). This CDR3 has 14 amino acids. Germline-derived CDR1 and CDR2 are KGHDR and SFDVKD. Trimming shortened V by 4 bases and J by 4 bases, and 12 bases separated the two germline ends. CDR3 sequence reads: CATSDPGHSYGYTF. The CDR3 DNA reads as TGTGCCACCAGTGACCCGGGACACAGCTATGGCTACACCTTC.

The chain links TRBV5-1 to TRBJ2-7, with D possibly matching TRBD1 (6 bases). This CDR3 is built from 13 residues. The V gene lost 4 bases and the J gene lost 4 bases, with 12 bases spanning the gap. CDR1 is SGHRS and CDR2 is YFSETQ in the germline V gene. DNA of the CDR3: TGCGCCAGCAGCCTCGCACAGGGATACGAGCAGTACTTC. Translated, it gives CASSLAQGYEQYF.

This clone was seen once. The chain couples TRBV9 to TRBJ2-7; possibly TRBD2 for D (7 bases). From germline, CDR1 is SGDLS and CDR2 YYNGEE. The V end lost 4 bases, the J end lost 2 bases, and 16 bases lay between the germline ends. The CDR3 runs to 15 residues. CDR3 protein: CASSHRPGGPYEQYF. The CDR3 bases are TGTGCCAGCAGCCACAGGCCCGGGGGGCCCTACGAGCAGTACTTC.

The chain employs TRBV2 and TRBJ2-7; 9 nucleotides match TRBD1. V lost 10 bases to trimming and J lost 3 bases; unmatched junction nucleotides: 7. The CDR3 has 13 amino acids. The V gene's germline CDR1 is SNHLY and CDR2 FYNNEI. The CDR3 is CATRTGDYYEQYF. DNA for the CDR3: TGTGCCACTCGGACAGGGGACTACTACGAGCAGTACTTC.

The V call is TRBV6-5, the J call TRBJ1-4; D might be TRBD1 (5 bases). V shed 2 bases and J shed 5 bases, with 6 bases lying between them. Germline values: CDR1 MNHEY, CDR2 SVGAGI. There are 13 residues in the CDR3. CDR3 DNA sequence: TGTGCCAGCAGTTACAAGGGGAATGAAAAACTGTTTTTT. This translates into CASSYKGNEKLFF.

V is TRBV5-1 and J is TRBJ1-2, with D perhaps matching TRBD1 (6 bases). V lost 4 bases, J lost 0 bases, and 19 bases lay in between. The length of the CDR3 is 17 residues. From germline, CDR1 is SGHRS and CDR2 YFSETQ. The CDR3 coding sequence is TGCGCCAGCAGCCTTCCTCGACAGGATCCAACTAACTATGGCTACACCTTC. It yields the protein CASSLPRQDPTNYGYTF.

The chain combines TRBV9 with TRBJ1-4; 8 bases map to TRBD1. CDR1 SGDLS and CDR2 YYNGEE come from the germline V gene. J was trimmed by 6 bases and V by 1 base; bases with no gene match: 5. The CDR3 loop spans 15 amino acids. In DNA form, the CDR3 reads TGTGCCAGCAGCGTATTGGGGACAGGTCATGAAAAACTGTTTTTT. As protein: CASSVLGTGHEKLFF. The complete variable domain, with remaining parts taken from reference TRBV9 and TRBJ1-4, reads DSGVTQTPKHLITATGQRVTLRCSPRSGDLSVYWYQQSLDQGLQFLIQYYNGEERAKGNILERFSAQQFPDLHSELNLSSLELGDSALYFCASSVLGTGHEKLFFGSGTQLSVL.

The rearrangement uses TRBV4-1 and TRBJ2-3, with TRBD2 matching 10 bases. The CDR3 length is 16 residues. Germline V CDR1 and CDR2: MGHRA, YSYEKL. V lost 4 bases and J lost 2; bases outside the gene matches: 6. The DNA of the CDR3 is TGCGCCAGCAGCCTCCCCGGGACTAGCGCCACAGATACGCAGTATTTT. This translates into CASSLPGTSATDTQYF.

The chain couples TRBV29-1 to TRBJ2-7; D is possibly TRBD1 (6 bases). V was pared by 3 bases and J by 3 bases, with 9 bases between. Germline V gene lookup returns CDR1 SQVTM and CDR2 ANQGSEA. The CDR3 is 12 amino acids. The CDR3 region has the DNA TGCAGCGTTGACACAGGGAACTACGAGCAGTACTTC. Translated: CSVDTGNYEQYF.

The V and J genes are TRBV6-5 and TRBJ2-2; D uncertain. Deletions cut 2 bases from V and 0 bases from J, with 4 bases between. The CDR3 loop spans 14 amino acids. Germline V gene lookup returns CDR1 MNHEY and CDR2 SVGAGI. The CDR3 sequence is CASSYGPNTGELFF. The CDR3 DNA reads TGTGCCAGCAGTTACGGCCCGAACACCGGGGAGCTGTTTTTT.

The gene calls are TRBV13 and TRBJ2-7; TRBD2 matches 8 bases. CDR3 length: 13 amino acids. Germline CDR1 PRHDT, CDR2 FYEKMQ (reference sequence). The ends lost 5 bases at V and 4 bases at J; junction bases unmatched: 4. DNA for the CDR3: TGTGCCAGCAGCCCGACGGGGGGGTACGAGCAGTACTTC. Translating gives CASSPTGGYEQYF.

The V gene is TRBV7-9, the J gene TRBJ1-2, with D unclear. Trimming removed 7 bases from V and 6 bases from J, with 12 bases in between. Germline loops: CDR1 SEHNR, CDR2 FQNEAQ (reference sequence). The CDR3 contains 12 residues. CDR3 sequence: CASTFRENGYTF. The DNA of the CDR3 is TGTGCCAGCACGTTTCGAGAGAATGGCTACACCTTC.